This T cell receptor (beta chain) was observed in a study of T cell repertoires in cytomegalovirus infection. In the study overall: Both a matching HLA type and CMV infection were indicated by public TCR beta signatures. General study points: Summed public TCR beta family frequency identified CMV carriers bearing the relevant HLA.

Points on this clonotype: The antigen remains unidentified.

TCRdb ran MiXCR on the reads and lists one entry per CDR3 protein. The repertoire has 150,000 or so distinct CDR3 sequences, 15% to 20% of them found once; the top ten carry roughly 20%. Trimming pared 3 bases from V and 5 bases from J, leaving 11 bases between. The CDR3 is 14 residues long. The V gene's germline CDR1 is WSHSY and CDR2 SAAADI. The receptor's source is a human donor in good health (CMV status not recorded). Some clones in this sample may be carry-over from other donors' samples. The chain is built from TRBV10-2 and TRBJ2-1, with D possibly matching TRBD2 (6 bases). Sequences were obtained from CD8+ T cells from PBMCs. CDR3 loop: CASSDWTTDNEQFF. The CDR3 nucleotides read TGCGCCAGCAGTGACTGGACTACCGACAATGAGCAGTTCTTC.